The sequence of this T cell receptor beta chain was determined in a study of cytomegalovirus exposure and HLA in healthy donors. General study results and limits: Other equally common chains were less clonally expanded than HLA-associated TCR beta chains, a later analysis showed. V- and J-gene trimming in TCR beta was tied to a missense DCLRE1C variant by an analysis performed later. Among the most significant clusters, several appeared linked to common viral pathogens in a later analysis. HLA allele associations emerged for roughly 17,000 TCR beta sequences in a later analysis, at 0.05 false discovery rate.

Use of 60 Vbeta and 13 Jbeta primers characterized the PCR. Clones were read by immunoSEQ multiplex PCR, and TCRdb kept only the in-frame ones, dropping some. The sample holds 150,000 or so clones, about three quarters seen once. To note about this clone: Its specificity is not known.

Trimming stripped 2 bases from V and 1 base from J, with 8 bases between. Germline CDR1 and CDR2: LNHDA and SQIVND (reference sequence). This CDR3 is built from 14 residues. The sample taken for sequencing was PBMCs. This TCR derives from a man aged 35-49 years in good health and CMV-seropositive. V usage is TRBV19 and J usage is TRBJ1-1; the D gene is possibly TRBD1 (6 bases). In nucleotides, the CDR3 is TGTGCCAGTAGTATACCGACAGGGAACACTGAAGCTTTCTTT. Translating gives CASSIPTGNTEAFF.